This TCR beta chain was identified in a study of siplizumab effects on memory and regulatory T cells. Study observations and caveats: The authors did not confirm suppressive function in proliferating Tregs from siplizumab cultures. Many proliferating CD4+ or CD8+ clones remained unclassified. Roughly 75-96% of them could not be assigned either a naive or a memory phenotype. Apparently more diverse than memory cells, naive T cells also seemed major alloresponse contributors.

Using a few donor pairs, the authors sequenced unstimulated naive, memory, effector memory and TEMRA subsets. In the case of this clone: Its antigen remains unknown.

Germline-derived CDR1 and CDR2 are MNHEY and SVGAGI. The CDR3 extends over 13 amino acids. V lost 5 bases and J lost 4, with 9 bases in between. Generated by immunoSEQ multiplex PCR, the TCRdb table keeps only in-frame clones and is missing some. Here the sample spans some 63,000 clones, 95% to 98% being singletons. Sequencing input: naive CD8+ T cells sorted from blood. The sequence was collected from a human donor in good health. The chain uses TRBV6-5 and TRBJ1-3, with D uncertain. CDR3 DNA sequence: TGTGCCAGCAGTCCGGCTCTGGGAAACACCATATATTTT. This translates into CASSPALGNTIYF.